The entry below describes one TCR beta chain. The antigen is undetermined. These data originate in a study of T cell repertoires in cytomegalovirus infection. Looking at the study overall: Peptides in the study included HLA-C-restricted and HLA-B-restricted CMV epitopes. The public TCR beta signatures pointed to both CMV infection and matching HLA type.

Trimming left V 7 bases short and J 6 bases short, with 21 bases between. CDR3 size: 15 residues. Germline-derived CDR1 and CDR2 are MNHNY and SVGAGI (reference sequence). Study-wide findings and caveats: CMV carriers with the relevant HLA were identified by cumulative public TCR beta family frequency. CMV-specific HLA-C-restricted TCR beta clonotypes dominated the ex vivo response.

TCRdb re-derived calls from the reads in MiXCR, one entry per CDR3 protein. This sample carries around 340,000 distinct CDR3 sequences, about 29% of them seen once, and the ten largest clones take approximately 20%. V and J are TRBV6-6 and TRBJ1-2; D might be TRBD1 (6 bases). The clonotype comes from a human donor in good health (CMV status not recorded). Some clones in this sample may be carry-over from other donors' samples. The sequences come from cultured PBMCs, collected from culture after CMV antigen stimulation. The CDR3 sequence is CASILDGGTPNGYTF. The CDR3 bases are TGTGCCAGCATTTTAGATGGCGGGACACCAAATGGCTACACCTTC.